This passage covers 27 T cell receptor beta chains from one sample sequenced in a study of blood T cell repertoires in COVID-19. Assay: immunoSEQ multiplex PCR; the TCRdb copy retains only in-frame clones and omits some. This repertoire shows roughly 170,000 clones, 80% to 90% found once; its top ten account for approximately 0.88%. Specimen: peripheral blood. These receptors came from a young woman who had recovered from COVID-19.

V gene TRBV5-1 combines with J gene TRBJ1-1; weak D call: TRBD1 (6 bases). The germline V gene has CDR1 SGHRS and CDR2 YFSETQ. The CDR3 is made up of 17 amino acids. The V end was cut by 0 bases, the J end by 0 bases, with 15 bases between. The CDR3 protein is CASSLVTGNTMNTEAFF. The CDR3 DNA is TGCGCCAGCAGCTTGGTGACAGGCAATACGATGAACACTGAAGCTTTCTTT.

This clone was counted a few times. The chain is built from TRBV4-1 and TRBJ2-1; 8 nucleotides align to TRBD2. Germline assignment: CDR1 MGHRA and CDR2 YSYEKL. The trim removed 3 bases at V and 6 bases at J, leaving 4 bases unmatched. This CDR3 has 14 amino acids. The CDR3 loop reads CASSHGLARNEQFF. CDR3 nucleotide sequence: TGCGCCAGCAGCCACGGACTAGCCCGCAATGAGCAGTTCTTC.

This chain joins TRBV6-6 and TRBJ2-1; D may be TRBD2 (6 bases). V was pared by 2 bases and J by 4 bases, with 9 bases between. Germline CDR1 is MNHNY and CDR2 is SVGAGI (reference sequence). This CDR3 region has 14 residues. For the CDR3, the DNA is TGTGCCAGCAGTTACCGTAGCGGTTACAATGAGCAGTTCTTC. This encodes CASSYRSGYNEQFF.

The chain links TRBV7-2 to TRBJ2-3; weak D call: TRBD2 (6 bases). The germline V gene has CDR1 SGHTA and CDR2 FQGNSA. The CDR3 spans 16 residues. Trimming shortened V by 5 bases and J by 7 bases, and 22 bases separated the two germline ends. The CDR3 spells CASSQRAGPLWNTQYF. The CDR3 nucleotides are TGTGCCAGCAGCCAGAGGGCGGGGCCCCTCTGGAATACGCAGTATTTT.

The V gene is TRBV19, the J gene TRBJ1-1; possibly TRBD1 for D (6 bases). The CDR3 totals 18 residues. The germline CDR1 and CDR2 sequences are LNHDA and SQIVND (reference sequence). The V end was cut by 3 bases, the J end by 3 bases, with 23 bases between. As DNA, the CDR3 is TGTGCCAGTAGTATGTCCCGTCAGGGGAATGGGTTCGACACTGAAGCTTTCTTT. This sequence encodes CASSMSRQGNGFDTEAFF.

The rearrangement joins TRBV2 to TRBJ2-7; D is ambiguous. Trimming pared 3 bases from V and 4 bases from J, leaving 4 bases between. CDR1 and CDR2 from the germline V gene are SNHLY and FYNNEI. The CDR3 sequence is 11 residues long. The CDR3 DNA sequence: TGTGCCAGCAGTGAGGAGTACGAGCAGTACGTC. It codes for CASSEEYEQYV.

The chain combines TRBV6-2 or TRBV6-3 with TRBJ2-2; a possible D gene is TRBD1 (5 bases). The germline V gene encodes CDR1 MNHEY and CDR2 SVGEGT. Trimming pared 2 bases from V and 6 bases from J, leaving 13 bases between. CDR3 size: 15 residues. The CDR3 DNA reads as TGTGCCAGCAGTTACGCGACAGTTCGTTCCGGGGAGCTGTTTTTT. Its protein is CASSYATVRSGELFF.

The chain links TRBV5-6 to TRBJ2-2; 7 nucleotides align to TRBD1. This CDR3 spans 16 amino acids. V dropped 0 bases and J dropped 3; count of bases not matched to a gene: 5. The germline V gene encodes CDR1 SGHDT and CDR2 YYEEEE. The chain's CDR3 is CASSLVAGGYTGELFF. The CDR3 nucleotides read TGTGCCAGCAGCTTGGTGGCAGGGGGTTACACCGGGGAGCTGTTTTTT.

The V and J genes are TRBV5-4 and TRBJ1-3, with unresolved D. Germline V gives CDR1 SGHNT, CDR2 YYREEE (reference sequence). The CDR3 totals 15 residues. Trimming took 3 bases from V and 0 from J, leaving 10 bases between them. CDR3 coding DNA: TGTGCCAGCAGCTCCATCACAAACTCTGGAAACACCATATATTTT. Protein: CASSSITNSGNTIYF.

The V gene is TRBV6-4, the J gene TRBJ2-3, with TRBD2 as a possible D gene (5 bases). Trimming removed 6 bases at V and 0 bases at J, with 10 bases between. CDR1 is MRHNA, CDR2 SNTAGT, per germline. The CDR3 consists of 14 residues. The CDR3 bases are TGTGCCAGCAGCCGGGGAGTTAGCACAGATACGCAGTATTTT. Translating it yields CASSRGVSTDTQYF.

The chain combines TRBV2 with TRBJ1-4, with a tentative D call TRBD1 (5 bases). The CDR3 length is 16 residues. Trimming removed 2 bases at V and 0 bases at J, with 10 bases between. Looked up from germline, CDR1 is SNHLY and CDR2 is FYNNEI. CDR3 in DNA: TGTGCCAGCAGTGAACTCCAGGGCGCAACTAATGAAAAACTGTTTTTT. It translates to CASSELQGATNEKLFF.

The rearrangement links TRBV27 to TRBJ2-1; 11 bases agree with TRBD2. Germline-derived CDR1 and CDR2 are MNHEY and SMNVEV (reference sequence). The CDR3 has 15 residues. The V and J ends lost 5 bases and 2 bases, in that order; junction bases with no gene match: 2. CDR3 sequence: CASSPTSGAYNEQFF. The CDR3 DNA follows: TGTGCCAGCAGTCCGACTAGCGGGGCCTACAATGAGCAGTTCTTC.

The chain is built from TRBV5-6 and TRBJ1-1; D gene unclear. Germline CDR1 SGHDT, CDR2 YYEEEE. V was clipped by 0 bases and J by 3 bases, with 12 bases between them. The CDR3 extends over 15 amino acids. CDR3 nucleotides: TGTGCCAGCAGCTTGGATTCGCGGGTTGACACTGAAGCTTTCTTT. Translated: CASSLDSRVDTEAFF. Full variable domain (remainder filled in from reference TRBV5-6 and TRBJ1-1): DAGVTQSPTHLIKTRGQQVTLRCSPKSGHDTVSWYQQALGQGPQFIFQYYEEEERQRGNFPDRFSGHQFPNYSSELNVNALLLGDSALYLCASSLDSRVDTEAFFGQGTRLTVV.

The chain is built from TRBV14 and TRBJ2-2; 7 bases agree with TRBD2. Unmatched junction bases numbered 11, after V lost 2 bases and J lost 2 bases. The CDR3 extends over 18 amino acids. Germline assignment: CDR1 SGHDN and CDR2 FVKESK. The CDR3 spells CASSQKGGETPNTGELFF. Written as DNA, the CDR3 is TGTGCCAGCAGCCAAAAGGGAGGGGAGACCCCAAACACCGGGGAGCTGTTTTTT.

This clone was detected only a few times. V gene TRBV7-2 combines with J gene TRBJ2-7; D call uncertain. CDR1 SGHTA and CDR2 FQGNSA come from the germline V gene. CDR3 length equals 13 residues. Trimming removed 1 base from V and 3 bases from J, with 7 bases in between. CDR3 bases: TGTGCCAGCAGCTTAGGTGGCGGCTACGAGCAGTACGTC. It encodes CASSLGGGYEQYV.

This clone came up once. The chain combines TRBV7-9 with TRBJ1-1; D call uncertain. The CDR3 sequence is 14 residues long. Germline values: CDR1 SEHNR, CDR2 FQNEAQ (reference sequence). Trimming removed 1 base from V and 1 base from J, with 7 bases in between. In DNA, the CDR3 is TGTGCCAGCAGCTTAGTACCAGAGAACACTGAAGCTTTCTTT. Its protein is CASSLVPENTEAFF.

The chain recombines TRBV7-2 with TRBJ2-7, with D maybe TRBD2 (7 bases). The germline V gene has CDR1 SGHTA and CDR2 FQGNSA. The germline V and J ends were trimmed by 3 bases and 6 bases, with 15 bases remaining between them. There are 14 residues in the CDR3. CDR3 coding DNA: TGTGCCAGCAGCTTGGGCGGGGGCCCCTCCGAGCAGTACTTC. The encoded protein is CASSLGGGPSEQYF. Using reference TRBV7-2 and TRBJ2-7 for the parts outside the CDR3, the full variable domain is GAGVSQSPSNKVTEKGKDVELRCDPISGHTALYWYRQSLGQGLEFLIYFQGNSAPDKSGLPSDRFSAERTGGSVSTLTIQRTQQEDSAVYLCASSLGGGPSEQYFGPGTRLTVT.

The rearrangement joins TRBV27 to TRBJ2-1, with 11 bases lining up with TRBD2. The germline gives CDR1 MNHEY, CDR2 SMNVEV (reference sequence). The CDR3 is 17 residues long. Losses at the gene ends were 4 bases for V and 6 bases for J; bases not matched to a gene: 11. Here the CDR3 reads CASSSLLVAGGFNEQFF. Written as DNA, the CDR3 is TGTGCCAGCAGTTCCCTTTTGGTAGCGGGAGGGTTCAATGAGCAGTTCTTC.

The CDR3 region has the DNA TGTGCCAGCAAGGAACTAGCGGATGACAATGAGCAGTTCTTC. Its protein product is CASKELADDNEQFF. The rearrangement joins TRBV27 to TRBJ2-1; 8 bases line up with TRBD2. V lost 7 bases and J lost 5; bases outside the gene matches: 7. The CDR3 totals 14 residues. Per the germline V gene, CDR1 is MNHEY and CDR2 is SMNVEV (reference sequence).

This rearrangement joins TRBV2 to TRBJ2-2; a weak D match, TRBD1 (6 bases). The V end was cut by 5 bases, the J end by 0 bases, with 7 bases between. This CDR3 is 14 amino acids long. Germline lookup yields CDR1 SNHLY and CDR2 FYNNEI. CDR3 DNA sequence: TGTGCCAGCAGTAGGGGGACGAACACCGGGGAGCTGTTTTTT. It translates to CASSRGTNTGELFF.

This chain joins TRBV19 and TRBJ2-1; tentatively, D is TRBD2 (6 bases). Germline V CDR1 and CDR2: LNHDA, SQIVND (reference sequence). The CDR3 consists of 14 residues. Trimming removed 4 bases from V and 4 bases from J, with 11 bases in between. CDR3 nucleotides: TGTGCCAGTAGTACCCAGCGGGCATACAATGAGCAGTTCTTC. Protein: CASSTQRAYNEQFF.

The V and J genes are TRBV5-5 and TRBJ1-1; no firm D call. Germline CDR1 and CDR2: SGHKS and YYEKEE (reference sequence). The V end was cut by 4 bases, the J end by 0 bases, with 16 bases between. This CDR3 has 16 amino acids. CDR3: CASSKVTTPLNTEAFF. The CDR3 DNA sequence: TGTGCCAGCAGCAAAGTGACGACACCGCTGAACACTGAAGCTTTCTTT.

V usage is TRBV7-9 and J usage is TRBJ1-4, with D unclear. V was pared by 0 bases and J by 6 bases, with 11 bases between. Germline CDR1 is SEHNR and CDR2 is FQNEAQ (reference sequence). CDR3 length equals 15 residues. CDR3 nucleotides: TGTGCCAGCAGCTTAGCGGTCTTCTATGATGAAAAACTGTTTTTT. As protein: CASSLAVFYDEKLFF.

V gene TRBV5-8 combines with J gene TRBJ1-1; D is possibly TRBD1 (5 bases). This CDR3 is 17 amino acids long. V lost 4 bases and J lost 0, with 19 bases in between. Germline V gene sequence: CDR1 SGHTS, CDR2 YDEGEE. The CDR3 loop reads CASSPYTGGGMNTEAFF. CDR3 nucleotides: TGTGCCAGCAGCCCCTACACCGGTGGGGGGATGAACACTGAAGCTTTCTTT.

The chain links TRBV5-1 to TRBJ2-1; TRBD2 aligns across 9 bases. CDR1 and CDR2 (germline): SGHRS, YFSETQ. V trimming: 0 bases; J trimming: 6 bases; junction bases outside the gene matches: 4. The CDR3 is made up of 15 amino acids. The CDR3 coding sequence is TGCGCCAGCAGCTTGGAGGCTAGCGGGGCCAATGAGCAGTTCTTC. Protein: CASSLEASGANEQFF. The full variable domain, in which reference TRBV5-1 and TRBJ2-1 provide the parts outside the CDR3, is KAGVTQTPRYLIKTRGQQVTLSCSPISGHRSVSWYQQTPGQGLQFLFEYFSETQRNKGNFPGRFSGRQFSNSRSEMNVSTLELGDSALYLCASSLEASGANEQFFGPGTRLTVL.

The V call is TRBV11-1, the J call TRBJ2-5, with a possible D match to TRBD2 (6 bases). CDR1 SGHAT and CDR2 FQDESV come from the germline V gene (reference sequence). V was pared by 1 base and J by 1 base, with 13 bases between. This CDR3 spans 16 amino acids. The CDR3, as DNA: TGTGCCAGCAGCTTAGAGCTAGCGAGGTCCCAAGAGACCCAGTACTTC. As protein: CASSLELARSQETQYF.

The V gene is TRBV2, the J gene TRBJ1-2; possibly TRBD1 for D (6 bases). Germline assignment: CDR1 SNHLY and CDR2 FYNNEI. Trimming removed 11 bases at V and 6 bases at J, with 13 bases between. The CDR3 totals 11 residues. The CDR3 DNA follows: TGTGCCGGACGACAGGAGAATGGCTACACCTTC. This gives the protein CAGRQENGYTF.